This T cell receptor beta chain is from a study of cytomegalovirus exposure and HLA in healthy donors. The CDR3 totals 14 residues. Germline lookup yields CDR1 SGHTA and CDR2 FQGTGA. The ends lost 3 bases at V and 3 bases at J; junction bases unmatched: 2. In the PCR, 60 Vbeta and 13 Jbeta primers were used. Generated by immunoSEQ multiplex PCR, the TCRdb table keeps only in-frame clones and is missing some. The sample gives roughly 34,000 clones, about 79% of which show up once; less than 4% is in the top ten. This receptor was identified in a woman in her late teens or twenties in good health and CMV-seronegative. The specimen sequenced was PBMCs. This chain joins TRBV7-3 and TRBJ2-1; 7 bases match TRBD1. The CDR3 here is CASSFRQGYNEQFF. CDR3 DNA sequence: TGTGCCAGCAGCTTTCGACAGGGCTACAATGAGCAGTTCTTC.